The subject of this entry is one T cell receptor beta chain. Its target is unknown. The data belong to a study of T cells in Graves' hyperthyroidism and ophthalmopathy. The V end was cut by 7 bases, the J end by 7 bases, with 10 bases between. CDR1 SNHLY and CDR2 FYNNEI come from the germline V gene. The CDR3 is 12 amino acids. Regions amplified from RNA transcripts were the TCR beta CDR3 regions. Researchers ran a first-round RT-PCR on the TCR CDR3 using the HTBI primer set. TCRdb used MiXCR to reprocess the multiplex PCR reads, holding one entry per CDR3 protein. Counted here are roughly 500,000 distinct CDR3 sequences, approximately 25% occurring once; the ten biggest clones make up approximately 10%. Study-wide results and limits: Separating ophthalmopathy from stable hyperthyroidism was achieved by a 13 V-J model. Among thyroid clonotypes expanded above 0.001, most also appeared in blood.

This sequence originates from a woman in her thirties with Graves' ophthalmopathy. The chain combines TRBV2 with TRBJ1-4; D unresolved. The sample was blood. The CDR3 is CASTRATEKLFF. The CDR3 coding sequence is TGTGCCAGCACTAGGGCCACTGAAAAACTGTTTTTT.